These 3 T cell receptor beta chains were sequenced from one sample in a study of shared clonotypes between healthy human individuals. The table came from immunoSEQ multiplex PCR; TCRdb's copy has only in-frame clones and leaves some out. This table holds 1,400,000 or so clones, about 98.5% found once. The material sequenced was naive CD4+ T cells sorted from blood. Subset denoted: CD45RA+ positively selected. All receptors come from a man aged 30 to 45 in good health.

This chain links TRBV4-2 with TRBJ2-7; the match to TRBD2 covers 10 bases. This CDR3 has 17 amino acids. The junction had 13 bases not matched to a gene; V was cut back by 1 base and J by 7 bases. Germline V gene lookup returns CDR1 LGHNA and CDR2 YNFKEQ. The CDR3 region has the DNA TGTGCCAGCAGCCAAGGTTCCCGGGCTAGCGGGAGAAGAGAGCAGTACTTC. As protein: CASSQGSRASGRREQYF.

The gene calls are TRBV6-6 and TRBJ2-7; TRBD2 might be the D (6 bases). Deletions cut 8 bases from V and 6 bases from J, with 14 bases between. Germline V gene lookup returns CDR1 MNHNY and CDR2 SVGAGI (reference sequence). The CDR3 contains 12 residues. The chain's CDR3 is CASLRRVGEQYF. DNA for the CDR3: TGTGCCAGCCTACGGAGGGTTGGCGAGCAGTACTTC.

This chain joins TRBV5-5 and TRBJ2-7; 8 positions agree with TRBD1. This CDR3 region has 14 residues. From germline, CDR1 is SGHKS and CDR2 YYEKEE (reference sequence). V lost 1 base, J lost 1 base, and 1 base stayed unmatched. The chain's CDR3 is CASSLNRGSYEQYF. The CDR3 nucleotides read TGTGCCAGCAGCTTGAACAGGGGGTCCTACGAGCAGTACTTC.